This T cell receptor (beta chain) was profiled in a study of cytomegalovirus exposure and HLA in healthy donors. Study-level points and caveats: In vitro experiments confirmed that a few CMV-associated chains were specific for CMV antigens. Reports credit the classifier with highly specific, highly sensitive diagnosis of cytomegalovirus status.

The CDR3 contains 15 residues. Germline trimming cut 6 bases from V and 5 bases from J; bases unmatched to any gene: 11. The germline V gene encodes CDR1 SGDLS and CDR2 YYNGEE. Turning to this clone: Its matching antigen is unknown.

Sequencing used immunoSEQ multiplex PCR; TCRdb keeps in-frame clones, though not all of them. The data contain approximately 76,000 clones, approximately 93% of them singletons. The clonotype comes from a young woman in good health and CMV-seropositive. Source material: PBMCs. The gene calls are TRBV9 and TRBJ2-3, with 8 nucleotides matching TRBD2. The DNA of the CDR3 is TGTGCCAGCACAACTGCCGGGGGGGCGGGAGATACGCAGTATTTT. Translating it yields CASTTAGGAGDTQYF.